Below are 13 T cell receptor beta chains sequenced from a single sample in a study of blood T cell repertoires in COVID-19. Produced via immunoSEQ multiplex PCR; TCRdb's table is partial and in-frame only. The sample holds some 42,000 clones, roughly 89% seen once. Sequenced: peripheral blood. These receptors all come from a human donor in a cohort sampled during active COVID-19.

The chain combines TRBV4-3 with TRBJ2-1, with D unresolved. The CDR3 sequence is 17 residues long. Germline V gene lookup returns CDR1 LGHNA and CDR2 YSLEER. V was trimmed by 0 bases and J by 9 bases, leaving 21 bases between them. The CDR3 coding sequence is TGCGCCAGCAGCCAAGATTCACAGACCTTTGGGTTTGTTGAGCAGTTCTTC. Its protein product is CASSQDSQTFGFVEQFF.

The J gene is TRBJ1-1, the V gene TRBV10-3; D unclear. V was cut by 10 bases and J by 8 bases, with 20 bases left in between. The CDR3 consists of 13 residues. Germline V CDR1 and CDR2: ENHRY, SYGVKD. The CDR3 loop reads CATEINQRSEAFF. The DNA of the CDR3 is TGTGCCACCGAAATTAATCAGCGTTCAGAAGCTTTCTTT.

This clone was detected only a few times. This chain uses TRBV21-1 with TRBJ1-5; the table's D gene call, TRBD1, was not cross checked with the DNA. TRBV21-1 is a pseudogene locus. The CDR3 is made up of 18 amino acids. CDR3 DNA sequence: TGTGCCAGCAGCAGAGACCTTCGGACAGGCGCCAACCATCAGCCCCAGCATTTT. Translating gives CASSRDLRTGANHQPQHF.

A single count supports this clone. In nucleotides, the CDR3 is TGTGCCATCAACCCAGGACAGGGGCACGACGAGCAGTACTTC. It specifies CAINPGQGHDEQYF. The V gene is TRBV10-3, the J gene TRBJ2-7, with 9 bases identical to TRBD1. This CDR3 has 14 residues. The junction had 9 bases not matched to a gene; V was cut back by 7 bases and J by 5 bases. Germline loops: CDR1 ENHRY, CDR2 SYGVKD.

The chain joins TRBV4-2 to TRBJ2-3; 8 bases agree with TRBD2. The J segment lost 6 bases and the V segment lost 4 bases, leaving 9 bases of the junction unmatched. The CDR3 runs to 15 residues. CDR1 and CDR2 (germline): LGHNA, YNFKEQ. The CDR3 spells CASSPGPGLGDTQYF. The CDR3 DNA sequence: TGTGCCAGCAGCCCCGGTCCGGGACTAGGGGATACGCAGTATTTT.

This clone occurred once. V is TRBV2 and J is TRBJ2-6; D is uncertain. The germline V gene encodes CDR1 SNHLY and CDR2 FYNNEI. The CDR3 length is 15 residues. Trimming pared 1 base from V and 0 bases from J, leaving 4 bases between. The CDR3 here is CASSEEYSGANVLTF. CDR3 DNA: TGTGCCAGCAGTGAAGAATACTCTGGGGCCAACGTCCTGACTTTC.

The V call is TRBV7-9, the J call TRBJ1-4, with 9 positions matching TRBD1. In germline, CDR1 is SEHNR, CDR2 FQNEAQ (reference sequence). The V and J ends lost 4 bases and 8 bases, in that order; junction bases with no gene match: 8. This CDR3 is built from 15 residues. CDR3 loop: CASSSTGQGTEKLFF. The CDR3 coding sequence is TGTGCCAGCAGCTCAACGGGACAGGGTACAGAAAAACTGTTTTTT.

The chain combines TRBV4-3 with TRBJ2-7; no reliable D call. V gave up 0 bases and J gave up 2 bases, with 8 bases separating them. CDR3 length equals 14 residues. CDR1 is LGHNA and CDR2 is YSLEER in the germline V gene. Here the CDR3 DNA reads TGCGCCAGCAGCCAAGATTCTTACACCTACGAGCAGTACTTC. It specifies CASSQDSYTYEQYF.

This clone appeared a single time. CDR3 coding DNA: TGCGCCAGCAGCCGCGGGACAGGGGGCGCGGGGGAAAAACTGTTTTTT. Translated, it gives CASSRGTGGAGEKLFF. This chain joins TRBV5-1 and TRBJ1-4; TRBD1 aligns across 12 bases. Germline V gene data show CDR1 as SGHRS and CDR2 as YFSETQ. This CDR3 contains 16 residues. V was pared by 4 bases and J by 8 bases, with 9 bases of the junction left unmatched. Together with reference TRBV5-1 and TRBJ1-4, the CDR3 gives the full variable domain: KAGVTQTPRYLIKTRGQQVTLSCSPISGHRSVSWYQQTPGQGLQFLFEYFSETQRNKGNFPGRFSGRQFSNSRSEMNVSTLELGDSALYLCASSRGTGGAGEKLFFGSGTQLSVL.

The gene calls are TRBV5-6 and TRBJ2-7, with 8 bases aligning to TRBD1. Losses at the gene ends were 4 bases for V and 2 bases for J; bases not matched to a gene: 8. The CDR3 is 15 residues long. Germline loops: CDR1 SGHDT, CDR2 YYEEEE. CDR3 region: CASSPDRGQPYEQYF. CDR3 bases: TGTGCCAGCAGCCCCGACAGGGGTCAACCCTACGAGCAGTACTTC.

The chain is built from TRBV7-2 and TRBJ1-2, with TRBD1 matching 7 bases. V trimming: 6 bases; J trimming: 5 bases; junction bases outside the gene matches: 12. Germline CDR1 SGHTA, CDR2 FQGNSA. The length of the CDR3 is 15 residues. CDR3 DNA sequence: TGTGCCAGCAGACCTACAGGGGACCCTGGGTATGGCTACACCTTC. This translates into CASRPTGDPGYGYTF. The full variable domain, completed using reference TRBV7-2 and TRBJ1-2, is GAGVSQSPSNKVTEKGKDVELRCDPISGHTALYWYRQSLGQGLEFLIYFQGNSAPDKSGLPSDRFSAERTGGSVSTLTIQRTQQEDSAVYLCASRPTGDPGYGYTFGSGTRLTVV.

This clone was seen once. The V gene is TRBV10-3, the J gene TRBJ2-7; perhaps TRBD1 as D (6 bases). Germline V gives CDR1 ENHRY, CDR2 SYGVKD. V shed 4 bases and J shed 0 bases, with 10 bases lying between them. The CDR3 loop spans 14 amino acids. CDR3 amino acids: CAISGTDSSYEQYF. The CDR3 coding sequence is TGTGCCATCAGTGGGACGGACAGCTCCTACGAGCAGTACTTC.

V usage is TRBV27 and J usage is TRBJ1-1; tentative D call: TRBD1 (5 bases). The V gene lost 3 bases and the J gene lost 0 bases, with 8 bases spanning the gap. Per the germline V gene, CDR1 is MNHEY and CDR2 is SMNVEV (reference sequence). The CDR3 runs 14 residues. The CDR3 DNA is TGTGCCAGCAGTTTGACAGTATTGAACACTGAAGCTTTCTTT. This encodes CASSLTVLNTEAFF.